A selection of T cell receptor beta chains follows, all from one sample in a study of blood T cell repertoires in COVID-19. Assay used: immunoSEQ multiplex PCR; TCRdb lists only in-frame clones, some missing. Of about 140,000 clones listed, roughly 90% are singletons. Specimen: peripheral blood. Every receptor here comes from a man aged 50 to 60 with active or convalescent COVID-19. Each CDR3 is given with its conserved first and last residue. D genes are given only for firm matches. Where a row states a size, it is once, few, many or the class of an expanded clone; other rows omit it.

j_call v_call clone_size d_call cdr3_nt cdr3_aa
TRBJ2-3 TRBV19 once . TGTGCCAGTAGTATTTCGTGGGGCCCCACCAGAACAGATACGCAGTATTTT CASSISWGPTRTDTQYF
TRBJ2-7 TRBV3-1/TRBV3-2 . . TGTGCCAGCAGCCAGGGGCGGAGTGAGCAGTACTTC CASSQGRSEQYF
TRBJ1-4 TRBV28 . . TGTGCCAGCAGTTTATGGCAGGGAAGGGGTGAAAAACTGTTTTTT CASSLWQGRGEKLFF
TRBJ2-7 TRBV18 once TRBD2 TGTGCCAGCTCACCCGGGACTAGCGGAATAGGGCGGGTCCACGAGCAGTACTTC CASSPGTSGIGRVHEQYF
TRBJ2-5 TRBV5-4 . TRBD2 TGTGCCAGCAGCCGACCACCGCCGACTAGCGGGAGTCATCAAGAGACCCAGTACTTC CASSRPPPTSGSHQETQYF
TRBJ2-1 TRBV11-2 . . TGTGCCAGCAGCTTTTCTAGGACTCTCCAGTTCTTC CASSFSRTLQFF
TRBJ2-5 TRBV6-5 once . TGTGCCAGCAGCGCAGGGAAGTGGACCCAGTACTTC CASSAGKWTQYF
TRBJ1-5 TRBV2 . TRBD1 TGTGCCAGCAGTGGGACAGGGGGTTACCAGCCCCAGCATTTT CASSGTGGYQPQHF
TRBJ2-1 TRBV15 . TRBD2 TGTGCCACCAGCAGAGAACAGGGACTAGCGGGAGTCCACAATGAGCAGTTCTTC CATSREQGLAGVHNEQFF
TRBJ2-1 TRBV6-2/TRBV6-3 once . TGTGCCAGCAGTCCGCCCGGGAGATCCTACAATGAGCAGTTCTTC CASSPPGRSYNEQFF
TRBJ1-2 TRBV9 . . TGTGCCAGCAGCGTAGACCCATTTCCGGGACTGAACTATGGCTACACCTTC CASSVDPFPGLNYGYTF
TRBJ2-5 TRBV3-1/TRBV3-2 . TRBD1 TGTGCCAGCAGCAACACAGGGGCGGAGATGCAAGAGACCCAGTACTTC CASSNTGAEMQETQYF
TRBJ2-1 TRBV7-3 . TRBD2 TGTGCCAGCAGCGCGACTAGCAGGGATGAGCAGTTCTTC CASSATSRDEQFF
TRBJ2-7 TRBV19 . TRBD2 TGTGCCAGTAGTAAAGGGACTAGCCAGAAAAACGAGCAGTACTTC CASSKGTSQKNEQYF
TRBJ2-1 TRBV18 . . TGTGCCAGCTCACCTCCGGTTACGGGAGTTGGCAACAATGAGCAGTTCTTC CASSPPVTGVGNNEQFF
TRBJ2-7 TRBV10-2 . TRBD1 TGCGCCAGCAGTGAGTGGACAGGGGAACCCTACGAGCAGTACTTC CASSEWTGEPYEQYF
TRBJ1-6 TRBV5-1 . . TGCGCCAGCAGCTTGGCGGCGGGGGCAGAATCACCCCTCCACTTT CASSLAAGAESPLHF
TRBJ1-4 TRBV4-3 once TRBD1 TGCGCCAGCAGCAAACGGACAGGAGGAAATGAAAAACTGTTTTTT CASSKRTGGNEKLFF
TRBJ2-3 TRBV27 . TRBD2 TGTGCCAGCAGTACTCCGGGCGGGAGCGCAGATACGCAGTATTTT CASSTPGGSADTQYF
TRBJ2-7 TRBV5-4 once TRBD2 TGTGCCAGCAGCGGTGGACTAGCGGGAGAGCGGAGCGAGCAGTACTTC CASSGGLAGERSEQYF
TRBJ1-2 TRBV4-3 . TRBD1 TGCGCCAGCAGCCTCGACAGGGATAACTATGGCTACACCTTC CASSLDRDNYGYTF
TRBJ2-7 TRBV28 . TRBD1 TGTGCCAGCAGCCCCGACAGGGGGCGAAAACTGTACGAGCAGTACTTC CASSPDRGRKLYEQYF
TRBJ1-6 TRBV6-6 . TRBD1 TGTGCCAGCAGTCTCGGGACAGAGAATTCACCCCTCCACTTT CASSLGTENSPLHF
TRBJ2-7 TRBV5-5 . TRBD1 TGTGCCAGCAGCTTGCACCCCGGGACAGGTACCTACGAGCAGTACTTC CASSLHPGTGTYEQYF
TRBJ1-1 TRBV10-1 . . TGCGCCAGCAGTGGTCGTCCCGGGAACACTGAGGCTTTCTTT CASSGRPGNTEAFF
TRBJ2-3 TRBV5-6 . . TGTGCCAGCAGCTTGGCATTGGGGGCACGCAAGCTCACAGATACGCAGTATTTT CASSLALGARKLTDTQYF
TRBJ1-3 TRBV7-9 . TRBD1 TGTGCCAGCAGCTTAACGGGACAGGTTGGAAACACCATATATTTT CASSLTGQVGNTIYF
TRBJ2-1 TRBV19 . TRBD1 TGTGCCAGTAGTAGACAGGGGCTTTTGGAGCAGTTCTTC CASSRQGLLEQFF
TRBJ2-7 TRBV6-5 . TRBD1 TGTGCCACCGCGGGACAGGGAACCTACGAGCAGTACTTC CATAGQGTYEQYF
TRBJ2-7 TRBV25-1 . . TGTGCCAGCAGTGAATCAGGGCGATATTACGAGCAGTACTTC CASSESGRYYEQYF
TRBJ2-1 TRBV5-1 . TRBD2 TGCGCCAGCAGCTCCGCGGGACTAGCGGGATACAATGAGCAGTTCTTC CASSSAGLAGYNEQFF
TRBJ2-2 TRBV19 . . TGTGCCAGTAGCCGCCGCCGCGACACCGGGGAGCTGTTTTTT CASSRRRDTGELFF
TRBJ1-1 TRBV13 . TRBD1 TGTGCCAGCAGCTTCAGACAGGGGGGCATTGAAGCTTTCTTT CASSFRQGGIEAFF
TRBJ1-5 TRBV18 . . TGTGCCAGCTCACCCGACAGCCTCAATCAGCCCCAGCATTTT CASSPDSLNQPQHF
TRBJ2-5 TRBV27 once . TGTGCCAGCAGTTATAAGGGGCTAAAGTCAGAGACCCAGTACTTC CASSYKGLKSETQYF
TRBJ2-7 TRBV2 . . TGTGCCAGCAGTGAAGCCTACTACGAGCAGTACTTC CASSEAYYEQYF
TRBJ1-5 TRBV6-5 . TRBD1 TGTGCCAGCAGTTACCGGACGGACAGGGGACATCAGCCCCAGCATTTT CASSYRTDRGHQPQHF
TRBJ1-5 TRBV6-6 few TRBD1 TGTGCCAGCAGCCGACAGGGAGGTCAGCCCCAGCATTTT CASSRQGGQPQHF
TRBJ2-3 TRBV28 . . TGTGCCAGCAGTTCCCCCCTAGGAGATACGCAGTATTTT CASSSPLGDTQYF
TRBJ1-5 TRBV28 . . TGTGCCAGCAGGGTGACGGGTCAGCCCCAGCATTTT CASRVTGQPQHF
TRBJ2-7 TRBV28 . . TGTGCCAGCAGTTTATCCGGGTACGAGCAGTACTTC CASSLSGYEQYF
TRBJ2-7 TRBV5-1 . . TGCGCCAGCAGCTTGACGCGCTACGAGCAGTACTTC CASSLTRYEQYF
TRBJ2-7 TRBV9 . TRBD1 TGTGCCAGCAGCGCGGGGGGACAGGGGAATTACGAGCAGTACTTC CASSAGGQGNYEQYF
TRBJ2-5 TRBV9 . . TGTGCCAGCAGCGTAGGGGGTTCCAGGGGAGTGTCTGAGACCCAGTACTTC CASSVGGSRGVSETQYF
TRBJ2-2 TRBV25-1 . . TGTGCCAGCAGTGGGACAATGAACACCGGGGAGCTGTTTTTT CASSGTMNTGELFF
TRBJ2-4 TRBV19 . TRBD1 TGTGCCAGTAGTACAAGGACAGGGCGGAATGACAAAAACATTCAGTACTTC CASSTRTGRNDKNIQYF
TRBJ1-2 TRBV19 many TRBD1 TGTGCCAGTAGTATCGGCACAGGGGGCTATGGCTACACCTTC CASSIGTGGYGYTF
TRBJ1-6 TRBV9 . . TGTGCCAGCAGCCTGGGACATAGAGATAATTCACCCCTCCACTTT CASSLGHRDNSPLHF
TRBJ1-3 TRBV4-2 . TRBD1 TGTGCCAGCAGCCAGGACAGGACCTCTGGAAACACCATATATTTT CASSQDRTSGNTIYF
TRBJ1-2 TRBV28 . TRBD1 TGTGCCAGCAGTTTACCGACAGGGGATTATGGCTACACCTTC CASSLPTGDYGYTF
TRBJ1-2 TRBV4-3 . . TGCGCCAGCAGCCAAGCCACCTCAGGGATGGATGGCTACACCTTC CASSQATSGMDGYTF
TRBJ2-3 TRBV18 . . TGTGCCAGCTCCATGGCGGTTAGCACAGATACGCAGTATTTT CASSMAVSTDTQYF
TRBJ2-2 TRBV14 . . TGTGCCAGCAGCCAAGATAACAGGCCGAACACCGGGGAGCTGTTTTTT CASSQDNRPNTGELFF
TRBJ2-7 TRBV10-3 . . TGTGCCACGCTGGAGGTCGGAGATGAGCAGTACTTC CATLEVGDEQYF
TRBJ1-1 TRBV27 . . TGTGCCAGCAGACCCGGGACACCCATGAACACTGAAGCTTTCTTT CASRPGTPMNTEAFF
TRBJ2-7 TRBV19 once . TGTGCCAGTAGTACCCGGGACATAGGCGAGCAGTACTTC CASSTRDIGEQYF
TRBJ1-4 TRBV6-1 . . TGTGCCAGCAGTGAAGCGCTGGGGAGGCTAAACGAAAAACTGTTTTTT CASSEALGRLNEKLFF
TRBJ2-1 TRBV2 . . TGTGCCAGCAGGGGGCGCGGGAAGTTCTTC CASRGRGKFF
TRBJ2-2 TRBV27 . TRBD2 TGTGCCAGCAGCGGGACTAGCGGGAGACACACCGGGGAGCTGTTTTTT CASSGTSGRHTGELFF